The subject of this entry is one T cell receptor beta chain. The sample is drawn from a study of blood T cell repertoires in COVID-19. In the study overall: Sources were T cells, B-cell-depleted T cells, or PBMCs; the material itself was cDNA or gDNA.

V was clipped by 3 bases and J by 7 bases; unmatched bases: 8. CDR1 and CDR2 (germline): MDHEN, SYDVKM. CDR3 size: 15 residues. Here immunoSEQ multiplex PCR was the method, and the copy in TCRdb shows in-frame clones only, minus some. The data show roughly 90,000 clones, more than 75% seen once. The chain has TRBV28 and TRBJ2-1, with 8 nucleotides matching TRBD2. This sequence was found in a human donor in a cohort sampled during active COVID-19. Material for sequencing was peripheral blood. CDR3 bases: TGTGCCAGCAGTTTTCTCATGGGACTAGAGAATGAGCAGTTCTTC. Translation gives CASSFLMGLENEQFF. Filled out from reference TRBV28 and TRBJ2-1, the complete variable domain reads DVKVTQSSRYLVKRTGEKVFLECVQDMDHENMFWYRQDPGLGLRLIYFSYDVKMKEKGDIPEGYSVSREKKERFSLILESASTNQTSMYLCASSFLMGLENEQFFGPGTRLTVL.